This entry lists 18 T cell receptor beta chains sequenced from one sample in a study of T cells in Graves' hyperthyroidism and ophthalmopathy. Amplification of TCR beta CDR3 regions was performed using RNA transcripts as template. First-round RT-PCR with HTBI primers amplified the TCR CDR3 region. TCRdb re-called the multiplex PCR reads with MiXCR, one entry per CDR3 protein. The sample has over 300,000 distinct CDR3 sequences; roughly 13% are singletons. The source material was blood. These receptors all come from a middle-aged woman with Graves' ophthalmopathy.

In DNA form, the CDR3 reads TGTGCCAGCAGCTACCTGGGGACAGGGGAGCAGTACTTC. Amino acid sequence: CASSYLGTGEQYF. J is TRBJ2-7 and V is TRBV27; 9 nucleotides agree with TRBD1. Germline assignment: CDR1 MNHEY and CDR2 SMNVEV (reference sequence). The CDR3 contains 13 residues. V lost 6 bases to trimming and J lost 7 bases; unmatched junction nucleotides: 7.

There are a few counts of this clonotype. The chain combines TRBV4-1 with TRBJ2-2; TRBD2 matches at 9 bases. The CDR3 runs 20 residues. The V gene end was trimmed by 3 bases and the J gene end by 6 bases; junction bases not matched to a gene: 20. Germline loops: CDR1 MGHRA, CDR2 YSYEKL. The CDR3 loop is CASSHPTGTSFGFGAGELFF. The CDR3, as DNA: TGCGCCAGCAGCCATCCCACCGGGACTAGCTTTGGGTTTGGTGCCGGGGAGCTGTTTTTT.

This clonotype was recorded a few times. This chain connects TRBV29-1 to TRBJ2-1; 11 bases line up with TRBD2. This CDR3 has 13 residues. Losses at the gene ends were 8 bases for V and 5 bases for J; bases not matched to a gene: 5. Germline CDR1 SQVTM, CDR2 ANQGSEA. The CDR3 loop reads CSQLAGVNNEQFF. DNA for the CDR3: TGCAGCCAACTAGCGGGAGTAAACAATGAGCAGTTCTTC.

In its sample, this clonotype was seen many times. V is TRBV6-1 and J is TRBJ2-4; D is unresolved. Trimming removed 3 bases at V and 3 bases at J, with 9 bases between. Germline loops: CDR1 MNHNS, CDR2 SASEGT. This CDR3 has 14 amino acids. CDR3 protein: CASSESALKNIQYF. Written as DNA, the CDR3 is TGTGCCAGCAGTGAGAGCGCACTCAAAAACATTCAGTACTTC.

This clonotype was seen a handful of times. The chain recombines TRBV5-6 with TRBJ2-2, with D possibly being TRBD1 or TRBD2 (7 bases each). V shed 3 bases and J shed 5 bases, with 14 bases lying between them. In germline, CDR1 is SGHDT, CDR2 YYEEEE. This CDR3 is built from 15 residues. CDR3 coding DNA: TGTGCCAGCAGCTGGGAGGGGGCGCGAACCGGGGAGCTGTTTTTT. Amino acids: CASSWEGARTGELFF.

V is TRBV28 and J is TRBJ2-4; TRBD1 or TRBD2 may be the D gene (5 bases each). CDR3 length equals 16 residues. The V gene's germline CDR1 is MDHEN and CDR2 SYDVKM. Trimming pared 4 bases from V and 0 bases from J, leaving 13 bases between. CDR3 region: CASSSWDVVAKNIQYF. CDR3 nucleotide sequence: TGTGCCAGCAGTTCCTGGGACGTTGTAGCCAAAAACATTCAGTACTTC.

In this sample, this clonotype turned up many times. The chain has TRBV7-2 and TRBJ2-3, with no clear D. Germline CDR1 reads SGHTA; CDR2 reads FQGNSA. V dropped 5 bases and J dropped 2 bases, with 5 bases sitting between them. The CDR3 extends over 12 amino acids. The CDR3 bases are TGTGCCAGCAGCACCCCCACAGATACGCAGTATTTT. Residues: CASSTPTDTQYF.

V gene TRBV6-4 combines with J gene TRBJ1-5; no definite D call. This CDR3 comprises 13 residues. V gave up 0 bases and J gave up 10 bases, with 10 bases separating them. CDR1 and CDR2 (germline): MRHNA, SNTAGT. CDR3 protein: CASSDSPLGPQHF. The CDR3 DNA is TGTGCCAGCAGTGACTCGCCGCTCGGACCCCAGCATTTT.

This clonotype was seen many times. CDR3 protein: CASSSTGNGYTF. Here the CDR3 DNA reads TGTGCCAGCAGTTCAACAGGGAATGGCTACACCTTC. The V call is TRBV6-1, the J call TRBJ1-2; the D gene is possibly TRBD1 (6 bases). The germline V and J ends were trimmed by 5 bases and 6 bases, with 10 bases remaining between them. The germline CDR1 and CDR2 sequences are MNHNS and SASEGT. CDR3 length: 12 residues.

This clonotype was observed many times. This chain joins TRBV25-1 and TRBJ2-1, with 9 bases lining up with TRBD2. CDR1 and CDR2 (germline): MGHDK, SYGVNS. V shed 2 bases, J shed 8 bases, and the junction held 7 bases outside the gene matches. CDR3 length: 15 residues. This CDR3 is CASSEGLAFWDEQFF. CDR3 coding DNA: TGTGCCAGCAGTGAAGGACTAGCGTTCTGGGATGAGCAGTTCTTC.

In this sample, this clonotype turned up many times. The CDR3 nucleotides are TGTGCCAGCAGTTTGGGCGGGAGGGTCGAGCAGTACTTC. Its translation is CASSLGGRVEQYF. V usage is TRBV27 and J usage is TRBJ2-7, with TRBD2 matching over 9 bases. Germline V gene data show CDR1 as MNHEY and CDR2 as SMNVEV (reference sequence). Trimming at V came to 3 bases and at J to 6 bases, leaving 3 bases not matched to a gene. The CDR3 loop spans 13 amino acids.

This rearrangement joins TRBV7-2 to TRBJ2-2; 9 bases match TRBD1. CDR1 is SGHTA and CDR2 is FQGNSA in the germline V gene. V lost 6 bases, J lost 4 bases, and 3 bases stayed unmatched. The CDR3 sequence is 14 residues long. The CDR3 sequence is CASRGQGRTGELFF. The CDR3 DNA is TGTGCCAGCAGGGGACAGGGACGCACCGGGGAGCTGTTTTTT.

The table lists this clonotype with many counts. The gene calls are TRBV7-9 and TRBJ2-3, with 7 bases aligning to TRBD2. CDR3 length equals 14 residues. Germline values: CDR1 SEHNR, CDR2 FQNEAQ (reference sequence). The V and J ends lost 5 bases and 4 bases, in that order; junction bases with no gene match: 6. The DNA for the CDR3 is TGTGCCAGCAGCCGCAGCGGGAACGCAGATACGCAGTATTTT. Its translation: CASSRSGNADTQYF.

This clonotype occurred many times. The rearrangement links TRBV28 to TRBJ2-7; 14 nucleotides line up with TRBD2. Germline-derived CDR1 and CDR2 are MDHEN and SYDVKM. Trimming cost V 6 bases and J 1 base; bases outside gene matches: 14. This CDR3 contains 19 residues. The CDR3 bases are TGTGCCAGCAGCCCAACTCCGGGACTAGCGGGAGCTAGGTCCTACGAGCAGTACTTC. This gives the protein CASSPTPGLAGARSYEQYF.

This clonotype was recorded many times. CDR3 sequence reads: CASSSQVNEQFF. The CDR3 coding sequence is TGTGCCAGCAGCTCTCAGGTGAATGAGCAGTTCTTC. The J gene is TRBJ2-1, the V gene TRBV5-6, with D unclear. CDR3 size: 12 residues. Trimming cost V 3 bases and J 7 bases, with 8 bases left between them. Germline V gene sequence: CDR1 SGHDT, CDR2 YYEEEE.

This clonotype was found many times. This chain links TRBV20-1 with TRBJ2-3; D tentatively fits TRBD1 or TRBD2 (7 bases each). V was cut by 8 bases and J by 2 bases, with 20 bases left in between. Per germline, CDR1 DFQATT and CDR2 SNEGSKA (reference sequence). The CDR3 loop spans 15 amino acids. The CDR3 reads CSYAVGGGPTDTQYF. CDR3 DNA sequence: TGCAGTTATGCGGTGGGAGGGGGCCCCACAGATACGCAGTATTTT.

The count of this clonotype is one. This chain joins TRBV6-2 or TRBV6-3 and TRBJ2-7, with 14 positions matching TRBD2. Per the germline V gene, CDR1 is MNHEY and CDR2 is SVGEGT. This CDR3 has 15 amino acids. J was trimmed by 4 bases and V by 6 bases; bases with no gene match: 5. CDR3 region: CASRGLAGVRYEQYF. The CDR3 nucleotides are TGTGCCAGCAGGGGACTAGCGGGAGTTCGGTACGAGCAGTACTTC.

This clonotype was counted ten times or more. The rearrangement links TRBV3-1 to TRBJ1-1; D unresolved. V was shortened by 4 bases and J by 0 bases, with 9 bases between the two germline ends. The germline gives CDR1 LGHDT, CDR2 YNNKEL (reference sequence). The CDR3 has 14 amino acids. Written as DNA, the CDR3 is TGTGCCAGCAGCCGGCGAGGGCTGAACACTGAAGCTTTCTTT. It yields the protein CASSRRGLNTEAFF.